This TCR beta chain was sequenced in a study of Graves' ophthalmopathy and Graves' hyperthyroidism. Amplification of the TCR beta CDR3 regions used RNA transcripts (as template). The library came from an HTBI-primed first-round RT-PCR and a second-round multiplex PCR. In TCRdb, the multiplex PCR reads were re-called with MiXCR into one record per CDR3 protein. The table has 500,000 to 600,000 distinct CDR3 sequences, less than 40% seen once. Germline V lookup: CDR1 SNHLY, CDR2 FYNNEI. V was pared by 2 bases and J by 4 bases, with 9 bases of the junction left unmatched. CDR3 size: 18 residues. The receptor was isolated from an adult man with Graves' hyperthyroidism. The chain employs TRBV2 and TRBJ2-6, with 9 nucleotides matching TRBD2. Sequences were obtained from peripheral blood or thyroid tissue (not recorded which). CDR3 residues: CASSEHSGGVTGANVLTF. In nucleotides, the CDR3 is TGTGCCAGCAGTGAACATAGCGGGGGCGTCACCGGGGCCAACGTCCTGACTTTC. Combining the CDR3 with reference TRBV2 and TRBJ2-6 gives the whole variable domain EPEVTQTPSHQVTQMGQEVILRCVPISNHLYFYWYRQILGQKVEFLVSFYNNEISEKSEIFDDQFSVERPDGSNFTLKIRSTKLEDSAMYFCASSEHSGGVTGANVLTFGAGSRLTVL.